A single sample is the source of the 4 T cell receptor beta chains below, sequenced in a study of OX40 agonist ivuxolimab in advanced cancers. Receptor libraries were prepared by the immunoSEQ multiplex PCR assay. The table was pulled from immuneACCESS by TCRdb, which kept in-frame rearrangements only. Such tables lose some clones; where checked, under half of the loss comes from unresolved V genes, and the rest has no known cause. Present in this sample are 60,000 to 85,000 clones, roughly 76% of which were seen just once. The ten largest clonotypes hold around 1.5% of the sample. Sequencing was performed on CD4+ or CD8+ T cells sorted from blood, taken in a trial of the OX40 agonist ivuxolimab. The receptors were sampled from an adult with an advanced solid tumor such as melanoma, head and neck, liver or kidney cancer.

The V gene is TRBV6-1, the J gene TRBJ1-5; possibly TRBD1 for D (5 bases). Trimming stripped 2 bases from V and 3 bases from J, with 11 bases between. The CDR3 length is 15 residues. From germline, CDR1 is MNHNS and CDR2 SASEGT. The CDR3 region is CASSENPRDNQPQHF. In DNA form, the CDR3 reads TGTGCCAGCAGTGAAAACCCCAGGGACAATCAGCCCCAGCATTTT.

The genes are TRBV11-2 and TRBJ2-2; 9 nucleotides match TRBD2. This CDR3 has 17 amino acids. In germline, CDR1 is SGHAT, CDR2 FQNNGV. Germline trimming cut 5 bases from V and 2 bases from J; bases unmatched to any gene: 9. CDR3 loop: CASSPRLADYNTGELFF. CDR3 coding DNA: TGTGCCAGCAGCCCTAGACTAGCGGACTATAACACCGGGGAGCTGTTTTTT.

This clone showed up just once. The chain joins TRBV7-3 to TRBJ2-2, with a tentative D call TRBD2 (5 bases). There are 14 residues in the CDR3. Germline lookup yields CDR1 SGHTA and CDR2 FQGTGA. Trimming shortened V by 4 bases and J by 4 bases, and 10 bases separated the two germline ends. CDR3 bases: TGTGCCAGCAGCTCGGACTCACTCACCGGGGAGCTGTTTTTT. It encodes CASSSDSLTGELFF.

The chain combines TRBV4-1 with TRBJ1-5; TRBD1 matches 7 bases. The CDR3 spans 15 residues. Per germline, CDR1 MGHRA and CDR2 YSYEKL. V gave up 2 bases and J gave up 4 bases; unmatched junction bases: 5. Written as DNA, the CDR3 is TGCGCCAGCAGCCAATTACAGGGGAGTAATCAGCCCCAGCATTTT. Translation: CASSQLQGSNQPQHF.